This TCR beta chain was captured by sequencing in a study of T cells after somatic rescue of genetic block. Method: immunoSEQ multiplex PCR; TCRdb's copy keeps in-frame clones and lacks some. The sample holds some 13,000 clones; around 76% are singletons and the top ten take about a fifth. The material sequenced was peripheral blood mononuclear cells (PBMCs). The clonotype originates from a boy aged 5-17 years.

CDR3 residues: CASSRDREDEQYF. CDR3 coding DNA: TGTGCCAGCAGCCGGGACAGGGAGGACGAGCAGTACTTC. The chain carries TRBV7-2 and TRBJ2-7, with 9 bases that match TRBD1. V lost 5 bases, J lost 5 bases, and 4 bases stayed unmatched. CDR1 is SGHTA and CDR2 is FQGNSA in the germline V gene. This CDR3 comprises 13 residues.